This TCR beta chain was captured by sequencing in a study of cytomegalovirus exposure and HLA in healthy donors. It was with 60 Vbeta and 13 Jbeta primers that the PCR ran. As originally analysed: Later work found about 80 million unique TCR beta chains, with some 11 million shared. Profiling relied on immunoSEQ multiplex PCR, and the TCRdb table lists in-frame clones only, not all of them. V and J calls plus clone size are reproduced from that table; the DNA served to infer D and trimming. Here the sample spans 85,000 to 95,000 clones, roughly 63% being singletons. V gave up 5 bases and J gave up 2 bases; unmatched junction bases: 8. The CDR3 consists of 14 residues. Germline V lookup: CDR1 SQVTM, CDR2 ANQGSEA. Findings and limits, study-wide: Analyzed later, association rates of TCRs varied across HLA loci, with DRB1 most and HLA-C fewest. A few chains tied to CMV proved CMV antigen-specific in vitro. The authors enumerated 150 to 200 TCR beta chains as linked to cytomegalovirus.

As regards this clone: The target antigen is unknown.

The sequence was collected from a woman younger than 45 in good health and CMV-seronegative. The V gene is TRBV29-1, the J gene TRBJ1-2; 7 bases are a match to TRBD1. The material sequenced was PBMCs. The CDR3 sequence is CSVPRRDRNYGYTF. CDR3 nucleotide sequence: TGCAGCGTTCCCCGGAGGGACAGAAACTATGGCTACACCTTC. The whole variable domain, filled in from reference TRBV29-1 and TRBJ1-2, reads SAVISQKPSRDICQRGTSLTIQCQVDSQVTMMFWYRQQPGQSLTLIATANQGSEATYESGFVIDKFPISRPNLTFSTLTVSNMSPEDSSIYLCSVPRRDRNYGYTFGSGTRLTVV.